The 18 T cell receptor beta chains given below trace back to one sample, sequenced in a study of vaccination effects on CD4 cells after COVID-19. Antigen-specific CD4+ T cells expanded by the ViraFEST assay with viral peptide pools were then sequenced. Culture proceeded for approximately 10 days, and CD4+ T cells were then isolated. PCR confirmed that the person was infected with SARS-CoV-2 between March and December 2020. These receptors have no known antigen. The data were produced by immunoSEQ multiplex PCR, yet TCRdb's version contains in-frame clones alone and is incomplete. The data hold 20,000 to 25,000 clones, with around 80% observed a single time. The sequences come from CD4+ T cells from PBMCs cultured with a peptide pool, collected before COVID-19 vaccination. Receptors were obtained from a human donor who had a prior SARS-CoV-2 infection.

This chain connects TRBV9 to TRBJ2-2, with D maybe TRBD1 (5 bases). CDR3 size: 15 residues. The germline V gene encodes CDR1 SGDLS and CDR2 YYNGEE. V was trimmed by 5 bases and J by 7 bases, leaving 18 bases between them. The CDR3 DNA is TGTGCCAGCAGTGAAATGACAGCAGGTATCGGGGAGCTGTTTTTT. It specifies CASSEMTAGIGELFF.

The V call is TRBV5-1, the J call TRBJ1-1; TRBD1 might be the D (5 bases). V was shortened by 4 bases and J by 0 bases, with 13 bases between the two germline ends. This CDR3 region has 15 residues. From germline, CDR1 is SGHRS and CDR2 YFSETQ. The CDR3 coding sequence is TGCGCCAGCAGCCCCACCAGGGACCTGAACACTGAAGCTTTCTTT. Translation gives CASSPTRDLNTEAFF.

This clone turned up a few times. The chain has TRBV7-3 and TRBJ2-7, with TRBD2 matching over 9 bases. J gave up 2 bases and V 5 bases, and 4 bases lay outside the gene matches. Germline lookup yields CDR1 SGHTA and CDR2 FQGTGA. The CDR3 runs to 14 residues. The CDR3: CASSPSGGTYEQYF. CDR3 DNA sequence: TGTGCCAGCAGCCCCAGCGGGGGGACCTACGAGCAGTACTTC.

The V and J genes are TRBV27 and TRBJ1-2, with a possible D match to TRBD1 (6 bases). This CDR3 contains 15 residues. Trimming shortened V by 2 bases and J by 0 bases, and 10 bases separated the two germline ends. Germline V lookup: CDR1 MNHEY, CDR2 SMNVEV (reference sequence). CDR3 residues: CASSLRGNTNYGYTF. In DNA form, the CDR3 reads TGTGCCAGCAGTTTAAGGGGGAACACTAACTATGGCTACACCTTC.

V gene TRBV5-8 combines with J gene TRBJ1-4, with 10 bases identical to TRBD1. The trim removed 7 bases at V and 3 bases at J, leaving 18 bases unmatched. The CDR3 contains 19 residues. Looked up from germline, CDR1 is SGHTS and CDR2 is YDEGEE. CDR3 in DNA: TGTGCCAGCCCGTTTTTTAAAGTCGACAGGGGGCAGTCTAATGAAAAACTGTTTTTT. This gives the protein CASPFFKVDRGQSNEKLFF.

The table lists this clone with a few counts. The rearrangement links TRBV7-9 to TRBJ1-3; D ambiguous. V was clipped by 1 base and J by 3 bases, with 1 base between them. Germline V gives CDR1 SEHNR, CDR2 FQNEAQ (reference sequence). The CDR3 totals 12 residues. The CDR3, as DNA: TGTGCCAGCAGCTTAGATGGAAACACCATATATTTT. Translating it yields CASSLDGNTIYF. The variable domain in full, completed from reference TRBV7-9 and TRBJ1-3, reads DTGVSQNPRHKITKRGQNVTFRCDPISEHNRLYWYRQTLGQGPEFLTYFQNEAQLEKSRLLSDRFSAERPKGSFSTLEIQRTEQGDSAMYLCASSLDGNTIYFGEGSWLTVV.

This clone was seen only a few times. The chain combines TRBV28 with TRBJ1-6; D ambiguous. CDR3 length equals 14 residues. Germline assignment: CDR1 MDHEN and CDR2 SYDVKM. V dropped 2 bases and J dropped 7 bases, with 9 bases sitting between them. Here the CDR3 reads CASSLVGANSPLHF. CDR3 sequence (DNA): TGTGCCAGCAGTTTAGTGGGTGCAAATTCACCCCTCCACTTT.

The rearrangement links TRBV15 to TRBJ1-1; D is unclear. The germline CDR1 and CDR2 sequences are LNHNV and YYDKDF (reference sequence). V was clipped by 3 bases and J by 6 bases, with 11 bases between them. This CDR3 is 13 amino acids long. The chain's CDR3 is CATSRGWRAEAFF. The DNA of the CDR3 is TGTGCCACCAGCAGGGGGTGGAGGGCTGAAGCTTTCTTT.

The CDR3 DNA reads as TGTGCCAGCAGTACCGGGACAGGGAACTACGAGCAGTACTTC. Translated: CASSTGTGNYEQYF. The chain couples TRBV27 to TRBJ2-7; 9 nucleotides match TRBD1. The CDR3 extends over 14 amino acids. CDR1 and CDR2 (germline): MNHEY, SMNVEV (reference sequence). V was clipped by 5 bases and J by 3 bases; unmatched bases: 5.

The V call is TRBV11-3, the J call TRBJ2-4, with 7 bases fitting TRBD2. From germline, CDR1 is SGHNT and CDR2 YENEEA. CDR3 length equals 13 residues. Losses at the gene ends were 0 bases for V and 9 bases for J; bases not matched to a gene: 2. The CDR3 DNA sequence: TGTGCCAGCAGCTTAGAGGGGACTACCATTCAGTACTTC. Protein sequence: CASSLEGTTIQYF.

This clone was recorded once. The gene calls are TRBV5-1 and TRBJ1-6; the match to TRBD1 covers 10 bases. Per the germline V gene, CDR1 is SGHRS and CDR2 is YFSETQ. The CDR3 covers 15 residues. V dropped 3 bases and J dropped 8; count of bases not matched to a gene: 5. Here the CDR3 DNA reads TGCGCCAGCAGCTCCGGGACAGGGGAGGATTCACCCCTCCACTTT. Amino acids: CASSSGTGEDSPLHF. Full variable domain (missing parts from reference TRBV5-1 and TRBJ1-6): KAGVTQTPRYLIKTRGQQVTLSCSPISGHRSVSWYQQTPGQGLQFLFEYFSETQRNKGNFPGRFSGRQFSNSRSEMNVSTLELGDSALYLCASSSGTGEDSPLHFGNGTRLTVT.

The DNA for the CDR3 is TGTGCCAGCAGTGGGGACAGAAAATATGGCTACACCTTC. Amino acid sequence: CASSGDRKYGYTF. V is TRBV2 and J is TRBJ1-2; 7 positions agree with TRBD1. The J segment lost 5 bases and the V segment lost 4 bases, leaving 4 bases of the junction unmatched. There are 13 residues in the CDR3. CDR1 and CDR2 from the germline V gene are SNHLY and FYNNEI.

The rearrangement uses TRBV4-1 and TRBJ2-5; D uncertain. CDR3 length: 14 amino acids. V was pared by 0 bases and J by 8 bases, with 13 bases between. Germline V lookup: CDR1 MGHRA, CDR2 YSYEKL. The chain's CDR3 is CASSQEFLVRTQYF. CDR3 sequence (DNA): TGCGCCAGCAGCCAAGAATTCCTCGTTCGAACCCAGTACTTC.

The sample holds a few counts of this clone. The gene calls are TRBV5-1 and TRBJ1-2, with 12 bases lining up with TRBD1. CDR3 length: 14 residues. The germline V gene has CDR1 SGHRS and CDR2 YFSETQ. The J segment lost 7 bases and the V segment lost 3 bases, leaving 4 bases of the junction unmatched. This CDR3 reads CASSSGTGGFGYTF. Here the CDR3 DNA reads TGCGCCAGCAGCTCGGGGACAGGGGGCTTTGGCTACACCTTC.

V is TRBV20-1 and J is TRBJ1-2; 8 nucleotides match TRBD1. The CDR3 extends over 13 amino acids. Germline V gene lookup returns CDR1 DFQATT and CDR2 SNEGSKA (reference sequence). Germline trimming cut 3 bases from V and 7 bases from J; bases unmatched to any gene: 7. The CDR3 DNA follows: TGCAGTGCTAGTACAGGGGGGGTGGTTGGCTACACCTTC. It specifies CSASTGGVVGYTF.

This clone was counted a few times. CDR3 loop: CASSYPGRGRSYEQYF. The CDR3, as DNA: TGTGCCAGCAGTTACCCCGGTCGCGGGCGCTCCTACGAGCAGTACTTC. The chain joins TRBV6-5 to TRBJ2-7, with D possibly TRBD2 on 5 matching bases. The germline gives CDR1 MNHEY, CDR2 SVGAGI. The CDR3 has 16 residues. V was pared by 2 bases and J by 0 bases, with 14 bases between.

This rearrangement joins TRBV30 to TRBJ1-1; D uncertain. CDR1 GTSNPN and CDR2 SVGIG come from the germline V gene (reference sequence). The V and J ends lost 3 bases and 3 bases respectively, with 8 bases between them. The CDR3 spans 12 residues. CDR3 sequence reads: CAWRRKYTEAFF. DNA for the CDR3: TGTGCCTGGAGAAGGAAGTACACTGAAGCTTTCTTT.

The chain is built from TRBV6-1 and TRBJ2-6, with D perhaps TRBD1 (5 bases). There are 16 residues in the CDR3. The V gene's germline CDR1 is MNHNS and CDR2 SASEGT. V lost 4 bases and J 0 bases, leaving 10 bases between the germline ends. The CDR3 bases are TGTGCCAGCAGTGCGCGACAGAGCTCTGGGGCCAACGTCCTGACTTTC. The encoded protein is CASSARQSSGANVLTF.